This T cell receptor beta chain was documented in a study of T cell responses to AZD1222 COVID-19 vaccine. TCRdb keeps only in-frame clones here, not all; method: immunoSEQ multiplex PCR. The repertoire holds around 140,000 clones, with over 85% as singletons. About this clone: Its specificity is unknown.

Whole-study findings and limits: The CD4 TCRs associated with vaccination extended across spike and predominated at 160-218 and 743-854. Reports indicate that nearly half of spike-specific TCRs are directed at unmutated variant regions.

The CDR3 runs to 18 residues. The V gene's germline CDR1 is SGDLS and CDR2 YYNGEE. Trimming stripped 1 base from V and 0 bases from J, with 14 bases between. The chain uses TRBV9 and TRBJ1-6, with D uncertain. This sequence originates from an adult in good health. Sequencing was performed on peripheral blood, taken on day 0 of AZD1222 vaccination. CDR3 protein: CASSVKPTESSYNSPLHF. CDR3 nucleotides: TGTGCCAGCAGCGTAAAGCCAACAGAAAGCTCCTATAATTCACCCCTCCACTTT.